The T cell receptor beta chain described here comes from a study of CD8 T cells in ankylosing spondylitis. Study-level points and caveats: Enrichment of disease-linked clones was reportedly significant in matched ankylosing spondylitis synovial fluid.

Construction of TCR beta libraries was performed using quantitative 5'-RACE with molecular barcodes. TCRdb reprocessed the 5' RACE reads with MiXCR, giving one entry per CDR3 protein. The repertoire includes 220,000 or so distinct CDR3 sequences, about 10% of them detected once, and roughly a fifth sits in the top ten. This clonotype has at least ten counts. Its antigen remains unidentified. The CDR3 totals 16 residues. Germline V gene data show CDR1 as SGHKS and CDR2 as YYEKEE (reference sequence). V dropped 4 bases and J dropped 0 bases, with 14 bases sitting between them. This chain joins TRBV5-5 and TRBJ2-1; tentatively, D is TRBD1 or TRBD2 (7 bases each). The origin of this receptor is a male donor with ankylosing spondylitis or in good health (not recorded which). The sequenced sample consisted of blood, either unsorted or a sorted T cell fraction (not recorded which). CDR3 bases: TGTGCCAGCAGCCTCCCAGGGGGGGACTCCTACAATGAGCAGTTCTTC. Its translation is CASSLPGGDSYNEQFF.